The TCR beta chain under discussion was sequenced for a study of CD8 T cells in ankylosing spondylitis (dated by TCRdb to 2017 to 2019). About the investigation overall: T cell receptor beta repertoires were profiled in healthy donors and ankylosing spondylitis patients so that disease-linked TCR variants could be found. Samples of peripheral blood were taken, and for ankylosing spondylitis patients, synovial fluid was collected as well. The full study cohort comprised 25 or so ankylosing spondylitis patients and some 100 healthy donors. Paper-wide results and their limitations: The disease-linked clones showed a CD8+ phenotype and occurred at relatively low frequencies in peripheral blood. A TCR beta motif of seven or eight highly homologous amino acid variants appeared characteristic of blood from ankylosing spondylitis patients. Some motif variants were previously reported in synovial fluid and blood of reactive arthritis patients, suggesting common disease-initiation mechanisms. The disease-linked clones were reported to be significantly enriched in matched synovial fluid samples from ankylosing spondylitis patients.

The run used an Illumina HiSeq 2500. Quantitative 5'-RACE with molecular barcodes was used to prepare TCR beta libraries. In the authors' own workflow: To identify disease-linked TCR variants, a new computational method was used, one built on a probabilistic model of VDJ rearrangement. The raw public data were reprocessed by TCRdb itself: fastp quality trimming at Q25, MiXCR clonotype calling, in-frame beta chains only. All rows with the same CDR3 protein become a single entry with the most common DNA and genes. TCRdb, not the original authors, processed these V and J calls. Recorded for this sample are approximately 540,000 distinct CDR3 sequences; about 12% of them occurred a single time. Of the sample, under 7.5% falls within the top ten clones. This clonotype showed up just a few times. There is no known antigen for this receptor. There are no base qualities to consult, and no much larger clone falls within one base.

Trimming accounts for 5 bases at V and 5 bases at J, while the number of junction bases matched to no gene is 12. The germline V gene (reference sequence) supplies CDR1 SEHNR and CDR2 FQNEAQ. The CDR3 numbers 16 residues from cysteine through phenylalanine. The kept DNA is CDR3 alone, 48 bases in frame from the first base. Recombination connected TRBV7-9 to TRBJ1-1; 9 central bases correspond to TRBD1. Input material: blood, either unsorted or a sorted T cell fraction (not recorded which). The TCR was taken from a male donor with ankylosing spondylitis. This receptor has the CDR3 CASSPGQGGEGTEAFF. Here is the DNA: TGTGCCAGCAGCCCGGGACAGGGTGGGGAGGGGACTGAAGCTTTCTTT.